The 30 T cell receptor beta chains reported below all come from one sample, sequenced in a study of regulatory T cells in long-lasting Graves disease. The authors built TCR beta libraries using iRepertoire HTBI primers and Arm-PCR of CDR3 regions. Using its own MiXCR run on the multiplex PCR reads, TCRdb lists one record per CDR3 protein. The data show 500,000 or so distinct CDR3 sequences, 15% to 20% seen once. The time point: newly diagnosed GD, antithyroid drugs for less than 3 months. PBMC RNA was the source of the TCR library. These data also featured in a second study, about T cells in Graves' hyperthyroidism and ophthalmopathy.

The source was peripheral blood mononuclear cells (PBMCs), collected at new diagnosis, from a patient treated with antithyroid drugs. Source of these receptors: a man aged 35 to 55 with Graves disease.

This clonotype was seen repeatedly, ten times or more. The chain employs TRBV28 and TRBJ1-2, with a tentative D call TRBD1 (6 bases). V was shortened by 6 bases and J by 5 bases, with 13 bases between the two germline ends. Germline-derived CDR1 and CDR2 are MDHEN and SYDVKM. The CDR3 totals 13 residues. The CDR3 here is CASRDGQTYGYTF. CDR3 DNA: TGTGCCAGCAGGGACGGACAGACATATGGCTACACCTTC.

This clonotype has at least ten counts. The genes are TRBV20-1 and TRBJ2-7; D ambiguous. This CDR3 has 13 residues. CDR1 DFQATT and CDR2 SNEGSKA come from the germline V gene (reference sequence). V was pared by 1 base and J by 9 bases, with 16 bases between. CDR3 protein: CSARVPGTNAQYF. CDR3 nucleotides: TGCAGTGCTAGAGTCCCGGGCACGAACGCGCAGTACTTC.

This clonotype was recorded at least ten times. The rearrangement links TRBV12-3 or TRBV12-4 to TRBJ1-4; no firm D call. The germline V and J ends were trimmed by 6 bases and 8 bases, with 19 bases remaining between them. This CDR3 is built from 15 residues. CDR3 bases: TGTGCCAGCAGCCCCGTCTTACCAGGCGGAGAAAAACTGTTTTTT. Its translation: CASSPVLPGGEKLFF.

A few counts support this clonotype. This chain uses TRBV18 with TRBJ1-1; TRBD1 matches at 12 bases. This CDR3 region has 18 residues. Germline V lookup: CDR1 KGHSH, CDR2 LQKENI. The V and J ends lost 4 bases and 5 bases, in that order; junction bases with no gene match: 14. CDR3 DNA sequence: TGTGCCAGCTCACTTGCCACCGGGACAGGGGGCCGTTTGACTGAAGCTTTCTTT. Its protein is CASSLATGTGGRLTEAFF.

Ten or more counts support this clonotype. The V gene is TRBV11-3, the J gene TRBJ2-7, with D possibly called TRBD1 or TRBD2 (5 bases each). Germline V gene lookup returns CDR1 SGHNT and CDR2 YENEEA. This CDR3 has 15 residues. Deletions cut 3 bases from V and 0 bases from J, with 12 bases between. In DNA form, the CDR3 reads TGTGCCAGCAGCTTCTTAGGGACCTGCTCCTACGAGCAGTACTTC. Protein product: CASSFLGTCSYEQYF. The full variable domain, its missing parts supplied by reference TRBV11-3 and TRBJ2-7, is EAGVVQSPRYKIIEKKQPVAFWCNPISGHNTLYWYLQNLGQGPELLIRYENEEAVDDSQLPKDRFSAERLKGVDSTLKIQPAELGDSAVYLCASSFLGTCSYEQYFGPGTRLTVT.

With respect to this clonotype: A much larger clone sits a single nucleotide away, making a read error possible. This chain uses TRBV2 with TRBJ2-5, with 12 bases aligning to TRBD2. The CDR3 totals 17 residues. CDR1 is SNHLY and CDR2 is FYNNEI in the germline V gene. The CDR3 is CAGSEARSSGRANEQYF. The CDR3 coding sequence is TGTGCCGGCAGTGAAGCGCGATCTAGCGGGAGGGCCAATGAGCAGTACTTC.

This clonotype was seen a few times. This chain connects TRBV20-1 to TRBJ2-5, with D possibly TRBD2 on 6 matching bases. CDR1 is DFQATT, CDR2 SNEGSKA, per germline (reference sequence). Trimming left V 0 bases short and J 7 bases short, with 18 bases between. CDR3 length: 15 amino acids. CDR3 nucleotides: TGCAGTGCTAGAGATTTGGCTAGCGCCAAGGTGACCCAGTACTTC. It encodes CSARDLASAKVTQYF.

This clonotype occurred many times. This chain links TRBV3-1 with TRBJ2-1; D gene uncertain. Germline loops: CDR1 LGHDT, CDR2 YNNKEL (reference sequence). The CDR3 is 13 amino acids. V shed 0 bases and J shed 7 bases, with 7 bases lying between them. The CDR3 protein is CASSQDFQNEQFF. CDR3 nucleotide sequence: TGTGCCAGCAGCCAAGACTTCCAAAATGAGCAGTTCTTC.

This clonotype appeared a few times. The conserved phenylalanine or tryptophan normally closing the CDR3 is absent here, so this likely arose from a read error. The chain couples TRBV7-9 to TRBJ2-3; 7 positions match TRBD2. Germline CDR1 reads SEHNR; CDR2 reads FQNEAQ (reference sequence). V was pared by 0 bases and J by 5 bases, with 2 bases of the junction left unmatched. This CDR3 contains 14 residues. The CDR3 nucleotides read TGTGCCAGCAGCTTAGCCAGCGGGATAGATACGCAGTATCTT. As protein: CASSLASGIDTQYL.

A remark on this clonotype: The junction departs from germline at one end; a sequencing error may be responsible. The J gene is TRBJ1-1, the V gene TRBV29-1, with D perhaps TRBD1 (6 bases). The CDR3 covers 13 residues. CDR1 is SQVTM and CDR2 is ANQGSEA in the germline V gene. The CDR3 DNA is TGCAGCGCCCGACAGGCCCCGAACACTAAAGCTTTCTTT. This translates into CSARQAPNTKAFF.

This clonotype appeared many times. CDR3 bases: TGTGCCAGCATGGTTAGCCGCGAGCAGTACTTC. This gives the protein CASMVSREQYF. The chain joins TRBV12-3 or TRBV12-4 to TRBJ2-7; no definite D call. The CDR3 is 11 residues long. Trimming shortened V by 7 bases and J by 6 bases, and 10 bases separated the two germline ends.

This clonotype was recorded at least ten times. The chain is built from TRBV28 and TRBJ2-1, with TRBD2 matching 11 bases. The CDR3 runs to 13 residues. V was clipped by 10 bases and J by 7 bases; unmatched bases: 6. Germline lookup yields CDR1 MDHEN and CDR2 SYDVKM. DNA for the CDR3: TGTGCCACCCGAACTAGCGGGAGAAATGAGCAGTTCTTC. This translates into CATRTSGRNEQFF.

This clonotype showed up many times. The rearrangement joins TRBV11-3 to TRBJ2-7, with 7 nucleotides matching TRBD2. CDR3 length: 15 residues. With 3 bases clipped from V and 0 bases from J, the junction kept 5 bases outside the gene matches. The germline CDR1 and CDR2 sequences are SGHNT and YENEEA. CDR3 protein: CASSFHGGNSYEQYF. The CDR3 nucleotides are TGTGCCAGCAGCTTTCACGGGGGGAACTCCTACGAGCAGTACTTC.

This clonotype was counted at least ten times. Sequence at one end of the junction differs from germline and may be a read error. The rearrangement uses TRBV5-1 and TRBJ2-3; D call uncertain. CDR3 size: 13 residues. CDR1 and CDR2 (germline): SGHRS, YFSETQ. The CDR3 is CASSFRFTDTQYF. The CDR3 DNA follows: TGTGCCAGCAGCTTTCGCTTCACAGATACGCAGTATTTT. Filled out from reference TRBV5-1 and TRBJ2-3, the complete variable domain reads KAGVTQTPRYLIKTRGQQVTLSCSPISGHRSVSWYQQTPGQGLQFLFEYFSETQRNKGNFPGRFSGRQFSNSRSEMNVSTLELGDSALYLCASSFRFTDTQYFGPGTRLTVL.

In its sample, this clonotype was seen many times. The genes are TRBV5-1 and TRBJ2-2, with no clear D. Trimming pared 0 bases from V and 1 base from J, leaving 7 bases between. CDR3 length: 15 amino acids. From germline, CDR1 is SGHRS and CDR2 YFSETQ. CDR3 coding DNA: TGCGCCAGCAGCTTGGCAAGGAAGAACACCGGGGAGCTGTTTTTT. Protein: CASSLARKNTGELFF.

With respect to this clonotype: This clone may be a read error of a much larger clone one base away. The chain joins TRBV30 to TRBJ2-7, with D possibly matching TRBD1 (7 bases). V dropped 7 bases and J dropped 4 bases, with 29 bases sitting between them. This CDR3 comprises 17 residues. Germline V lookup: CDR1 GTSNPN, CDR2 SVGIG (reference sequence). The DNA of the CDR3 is TGTGCCTCTCACCGGACAGGCGGGGTGCGTGGGGGTTACGAGCAGTACTTC. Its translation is CASHRTGGVRGGYEQYF.

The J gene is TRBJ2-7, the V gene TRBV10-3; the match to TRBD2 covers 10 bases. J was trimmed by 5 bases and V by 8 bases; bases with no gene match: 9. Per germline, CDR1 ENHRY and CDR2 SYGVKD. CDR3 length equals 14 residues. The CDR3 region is CAIRIVLAGDEQYF. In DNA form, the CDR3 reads TGTGCCATCCGAATTGTCCTAGCGGGAGACGAGCAGTACTTC.

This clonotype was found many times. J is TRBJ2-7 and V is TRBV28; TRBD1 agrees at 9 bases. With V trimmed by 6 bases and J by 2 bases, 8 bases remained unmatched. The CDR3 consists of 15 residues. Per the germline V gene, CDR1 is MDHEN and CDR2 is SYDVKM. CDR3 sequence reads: CASRVRTGEAYEQYF. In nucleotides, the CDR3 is TGTGCCAGCAGGGTAAGGACAGGGGAAGCCTACGAGCAGTACTTC.

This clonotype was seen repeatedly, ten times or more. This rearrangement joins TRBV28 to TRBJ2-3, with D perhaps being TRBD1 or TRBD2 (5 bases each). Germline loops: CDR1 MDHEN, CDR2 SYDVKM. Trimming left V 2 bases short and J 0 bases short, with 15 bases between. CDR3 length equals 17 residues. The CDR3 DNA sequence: TGTGCCAGCAGTTTACGCAAGGGACGTCCTAGCACAGATACGCAGTATTTT. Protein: CASSLRKGRPSTDTQYF.

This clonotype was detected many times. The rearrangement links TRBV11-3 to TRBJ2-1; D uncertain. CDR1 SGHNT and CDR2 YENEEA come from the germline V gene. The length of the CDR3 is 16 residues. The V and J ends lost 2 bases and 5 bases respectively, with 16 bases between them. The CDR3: CASSLQAGALNNEQFF. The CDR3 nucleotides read TGTGCCAGCAGCTTACAGGCAGGAGCTCTAAACAATGAGCAGTTCTTC.

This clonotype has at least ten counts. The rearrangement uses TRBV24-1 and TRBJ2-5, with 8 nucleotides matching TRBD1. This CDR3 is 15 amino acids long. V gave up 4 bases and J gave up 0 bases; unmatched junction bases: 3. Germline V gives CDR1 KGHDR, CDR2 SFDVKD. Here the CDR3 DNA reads TGTGCCACCAGTGACCCGGACAGGGACCAAGAGACCCAGTACTTC. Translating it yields CATSDPDRDQETQYF.

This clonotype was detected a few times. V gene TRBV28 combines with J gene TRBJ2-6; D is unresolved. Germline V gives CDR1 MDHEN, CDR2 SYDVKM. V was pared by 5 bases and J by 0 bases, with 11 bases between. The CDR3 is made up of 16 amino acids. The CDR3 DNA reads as TGTGCCAGCAGTGCCATCGTGGCCTCTGGGGCCAACGTCCTGACTTTC. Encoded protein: CASSAIVASGANVLTF.

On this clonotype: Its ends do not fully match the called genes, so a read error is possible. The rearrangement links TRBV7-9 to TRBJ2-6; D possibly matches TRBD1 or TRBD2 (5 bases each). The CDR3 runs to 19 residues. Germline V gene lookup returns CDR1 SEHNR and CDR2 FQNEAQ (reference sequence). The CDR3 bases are TGTGCCAGCAGCTTCGCTGTGGGGGTCGCCTACTCTGGGGCCTACGTCCTGACTTTC. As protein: CASSFAVGVAYSGAYVLTF.

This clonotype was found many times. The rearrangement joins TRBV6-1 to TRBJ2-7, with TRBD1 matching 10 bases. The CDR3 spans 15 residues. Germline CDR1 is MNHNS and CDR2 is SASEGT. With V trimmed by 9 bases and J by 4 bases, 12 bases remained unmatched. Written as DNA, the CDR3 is TGTGCCAGTACTGGGACAGGGGTTGGAGAATACGAGCAGTACTTC. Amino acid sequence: CASTGTGVGEYEQYF.

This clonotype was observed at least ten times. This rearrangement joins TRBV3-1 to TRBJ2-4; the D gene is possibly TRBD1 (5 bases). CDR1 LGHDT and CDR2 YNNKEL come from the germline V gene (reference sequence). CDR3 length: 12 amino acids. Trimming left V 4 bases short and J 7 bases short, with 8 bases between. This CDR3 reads CASSRGENIQYF. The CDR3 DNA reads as TGTGCCAGCAGCCGGGGCGAGAACATTCAGTACTTC.

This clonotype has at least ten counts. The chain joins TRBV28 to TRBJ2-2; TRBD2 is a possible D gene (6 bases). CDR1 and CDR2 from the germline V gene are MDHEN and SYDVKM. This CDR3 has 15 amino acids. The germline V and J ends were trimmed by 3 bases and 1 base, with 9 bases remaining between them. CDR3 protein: CASSFLGRNTGELFF. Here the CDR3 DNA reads TGTGCCAGCAGTTTTCTCGGGAGGAACACCGGGGAGCTGTTTTTT.

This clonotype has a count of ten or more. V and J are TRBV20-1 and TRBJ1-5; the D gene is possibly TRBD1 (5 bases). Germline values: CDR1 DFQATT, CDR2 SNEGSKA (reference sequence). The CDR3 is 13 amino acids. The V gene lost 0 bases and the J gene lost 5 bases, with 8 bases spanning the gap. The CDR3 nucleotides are TGCAGTGCTAGAGACGACAGTTATCAGCCCCAGCATTTT. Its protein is CSARDDSYQPQHF.

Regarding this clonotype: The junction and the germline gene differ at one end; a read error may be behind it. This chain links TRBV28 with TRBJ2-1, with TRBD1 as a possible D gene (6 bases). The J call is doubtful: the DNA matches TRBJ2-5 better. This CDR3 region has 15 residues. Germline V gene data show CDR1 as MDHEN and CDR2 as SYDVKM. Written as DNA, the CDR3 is TGTGGCAGCAGTTCCCGATGGACAGTCCAAGAGACCCAGTACTTC. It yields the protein CGSSSRWTVQETQYF.

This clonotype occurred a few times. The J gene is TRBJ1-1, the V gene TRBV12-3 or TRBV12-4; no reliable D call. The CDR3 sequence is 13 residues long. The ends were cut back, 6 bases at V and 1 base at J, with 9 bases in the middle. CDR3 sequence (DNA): TGTGCCAGCAGCACACAGACGAACACTGAAGCTTTCTTT. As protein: CASSTQTNTEAFF.

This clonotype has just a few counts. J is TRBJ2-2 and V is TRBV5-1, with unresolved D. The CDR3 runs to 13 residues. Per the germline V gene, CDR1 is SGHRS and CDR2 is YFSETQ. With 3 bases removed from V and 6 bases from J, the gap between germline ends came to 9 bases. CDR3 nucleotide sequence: TGCGCCAGCAGCTCGTTTAGAGCCGGGGAGCTGTTTTTT. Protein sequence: CASSSFRAGELFF.